This TCR beta chain was retrieved from a study of blood T cell repertoires in COVID-19. On the study more broadly: Some COVID-19 samples were acute and others convalescent; all came from the United States, Italy and Spain. T cells, B-cell-depleted T cells, or PBMCs supplied cDNA or gDNA.

Original analysis: Nucleated cell number was recorded as an estimate derived from reference gene primer amplification. Produced via immunoSEQ multiplex PCR; TCRdb's table is partial and in-frame only. V and J calls and clone size are copied from that table; D and trimming were computed from the DNA. This table has 250,000 to 300,000 clones, 75% to 90% appearing once. V was clipped by 4 bases and J by 7 bases; unmatched bases: 4. CDR1 MNHEY and CDR2 SVGAGI come from the germline V gene. The CDR3 runs to 12 residues. The source material was peripheral blood. This receptor was taken from a man in his fifties or sixties who had recovered from COVID-19. This chain uses TRBV6-5 with TRBJ2-7; 7 bases are a match to TRBD1. CDR3 sequence (DNA): TGTGCCAGCAGTTCTGTGACAGGGGAGCAGTACTTC. It encodes CASSSVTGEQYF.